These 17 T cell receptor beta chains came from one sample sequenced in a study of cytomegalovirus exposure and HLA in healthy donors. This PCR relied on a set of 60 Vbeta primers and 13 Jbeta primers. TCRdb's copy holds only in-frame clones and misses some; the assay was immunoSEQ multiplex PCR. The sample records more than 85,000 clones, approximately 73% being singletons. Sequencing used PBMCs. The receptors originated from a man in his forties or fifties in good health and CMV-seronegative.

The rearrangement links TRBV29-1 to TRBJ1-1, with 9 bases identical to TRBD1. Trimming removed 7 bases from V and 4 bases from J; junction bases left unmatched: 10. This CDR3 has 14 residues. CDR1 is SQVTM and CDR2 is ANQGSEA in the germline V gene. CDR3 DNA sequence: TGCAGCGCCGGACAGGGGCATCAGGGCACTGAAGCTTTCTTT. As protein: CSAGQGHQGTEAFF.

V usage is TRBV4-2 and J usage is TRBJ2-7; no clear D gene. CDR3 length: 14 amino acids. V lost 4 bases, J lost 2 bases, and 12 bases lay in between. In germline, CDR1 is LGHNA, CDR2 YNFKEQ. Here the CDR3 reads CASSPTPEPYEQYF. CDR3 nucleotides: TGTGCCAGCAGCCCAACTCCGGAGCCCTACGAGCAGTACTTC.

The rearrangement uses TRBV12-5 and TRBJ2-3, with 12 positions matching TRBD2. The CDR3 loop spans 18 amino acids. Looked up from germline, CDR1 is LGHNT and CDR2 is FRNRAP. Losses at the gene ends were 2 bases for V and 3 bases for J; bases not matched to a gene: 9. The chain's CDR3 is CASGLFGLAGGRTDTQYF. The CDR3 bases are TGTGCTAGTGGTTTGTTCGGTCTAGCGGGGGGGCGGACAGATACGCAGTATTTT.

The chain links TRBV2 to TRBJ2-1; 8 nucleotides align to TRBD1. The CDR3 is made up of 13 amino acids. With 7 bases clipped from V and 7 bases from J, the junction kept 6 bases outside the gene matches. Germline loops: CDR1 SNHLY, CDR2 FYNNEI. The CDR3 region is CASTWTGLNEQFF. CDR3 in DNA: TGTGCCAGCACTTGGACAGGGCTAAATGAGCAGTTCTTC.

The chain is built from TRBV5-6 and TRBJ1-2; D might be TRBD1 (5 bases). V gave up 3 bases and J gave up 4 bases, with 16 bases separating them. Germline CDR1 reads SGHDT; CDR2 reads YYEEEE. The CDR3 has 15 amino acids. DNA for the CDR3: TGTGCCAGCAGCTCGCTGGCGGGGGGATCCTATGGCTACACCTTC. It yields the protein CASSSLAGGSYGYTF.

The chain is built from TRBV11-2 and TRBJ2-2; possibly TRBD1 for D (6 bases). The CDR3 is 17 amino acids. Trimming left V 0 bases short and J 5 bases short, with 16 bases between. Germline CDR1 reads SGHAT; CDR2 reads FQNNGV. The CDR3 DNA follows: TGTGCCAGCAGCTTAGATGTGGGTCAGGGGAAGACCGGGGAGCTGTTTTTT. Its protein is CASSLDVGQGKTGELFF.

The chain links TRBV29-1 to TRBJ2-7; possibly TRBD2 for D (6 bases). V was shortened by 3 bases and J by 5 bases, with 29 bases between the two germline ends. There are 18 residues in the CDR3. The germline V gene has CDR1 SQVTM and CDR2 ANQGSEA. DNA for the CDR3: TGCAGCGTTGAGGGGACTCCGCTGAGACCCGGCTCCCGCGACGAGCAGTACTTC. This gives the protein CSVEGTPLRPGSRDEQYF.

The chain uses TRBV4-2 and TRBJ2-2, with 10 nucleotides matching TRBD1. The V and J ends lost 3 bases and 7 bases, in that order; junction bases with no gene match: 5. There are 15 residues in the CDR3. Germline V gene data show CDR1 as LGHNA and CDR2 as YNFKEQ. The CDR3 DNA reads TGTGCCAGCAGCCAGGGACAGGGGTTGGACGGGGAGCTGTTTTTT. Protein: CASSQGQGLDGELFF.

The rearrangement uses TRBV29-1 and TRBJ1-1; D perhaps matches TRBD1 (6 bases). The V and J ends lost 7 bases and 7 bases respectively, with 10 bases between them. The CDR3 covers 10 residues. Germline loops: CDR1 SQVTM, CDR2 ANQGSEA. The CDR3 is CSAGQYEAFF. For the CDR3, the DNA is TGCAGCGCAGGACAGTATGAAGCTTTCTTT.

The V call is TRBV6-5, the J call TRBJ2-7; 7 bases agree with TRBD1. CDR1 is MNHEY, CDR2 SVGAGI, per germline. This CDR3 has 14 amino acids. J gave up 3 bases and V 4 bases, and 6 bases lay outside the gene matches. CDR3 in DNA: TGTGCCAGCAGTTCTGAGGGGGCCGACTACGAGCAGTACTTC. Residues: CASSSEGADYEQYF.

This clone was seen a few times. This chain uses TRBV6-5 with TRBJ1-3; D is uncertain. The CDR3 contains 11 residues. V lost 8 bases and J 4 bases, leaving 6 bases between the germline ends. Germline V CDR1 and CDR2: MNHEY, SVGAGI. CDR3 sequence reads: CASVRGNTIYF. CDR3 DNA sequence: TGTGCCAGCGTGCGGGGAAACACCATATATTTT.

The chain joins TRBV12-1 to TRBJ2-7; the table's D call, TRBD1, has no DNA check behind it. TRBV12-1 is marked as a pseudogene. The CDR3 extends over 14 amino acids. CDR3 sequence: CASSHRQPLYEQYF. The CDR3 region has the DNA TGTGCCAGCAGCCACCGACAGCCCCTTTACGAGCAGTACTTC.

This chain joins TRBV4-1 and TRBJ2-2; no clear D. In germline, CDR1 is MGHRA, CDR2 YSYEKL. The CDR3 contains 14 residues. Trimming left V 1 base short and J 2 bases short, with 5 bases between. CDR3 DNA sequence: TGCGCCAGCAGCCAAGCTACTAACACCGGGGAGCTGTTTTTT. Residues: CASSQATNTGELFF.

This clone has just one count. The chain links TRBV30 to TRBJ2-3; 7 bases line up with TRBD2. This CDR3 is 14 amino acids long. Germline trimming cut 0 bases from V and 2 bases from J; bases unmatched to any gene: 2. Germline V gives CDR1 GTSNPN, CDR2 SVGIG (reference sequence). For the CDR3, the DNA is TGTGCCTGGAGTGTGGGAGGGAACACAGATACGCAGTATTTT. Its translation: CAWSVGGNTDTQYF.

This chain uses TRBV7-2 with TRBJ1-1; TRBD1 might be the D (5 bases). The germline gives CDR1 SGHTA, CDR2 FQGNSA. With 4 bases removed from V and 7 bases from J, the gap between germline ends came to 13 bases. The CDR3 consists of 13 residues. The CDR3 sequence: CASSSGAVGEAFF. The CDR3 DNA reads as TGTGCCAGCAGCTCTGGGGCGGTCGGTGAAGCTTTCTTT.

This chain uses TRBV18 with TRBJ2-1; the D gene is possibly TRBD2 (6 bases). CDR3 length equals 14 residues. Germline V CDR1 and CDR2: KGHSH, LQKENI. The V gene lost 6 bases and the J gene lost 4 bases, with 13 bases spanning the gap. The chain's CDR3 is CASSSREVYNEQFF. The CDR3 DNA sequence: TGTGCCAGCTCCTCCAGGGAGGTTTACAATGAGCAGTTCTTC.

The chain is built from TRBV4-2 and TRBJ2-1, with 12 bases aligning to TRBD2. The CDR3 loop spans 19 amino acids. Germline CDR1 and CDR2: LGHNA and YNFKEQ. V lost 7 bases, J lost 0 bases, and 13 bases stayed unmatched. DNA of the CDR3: TGTGCCAGCACGCCTACACTAGCGGGGGGACCTAGCTCCTACAATGAGCAGTTCTTC. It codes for CASTPTLAGGPSSYNEQFF.